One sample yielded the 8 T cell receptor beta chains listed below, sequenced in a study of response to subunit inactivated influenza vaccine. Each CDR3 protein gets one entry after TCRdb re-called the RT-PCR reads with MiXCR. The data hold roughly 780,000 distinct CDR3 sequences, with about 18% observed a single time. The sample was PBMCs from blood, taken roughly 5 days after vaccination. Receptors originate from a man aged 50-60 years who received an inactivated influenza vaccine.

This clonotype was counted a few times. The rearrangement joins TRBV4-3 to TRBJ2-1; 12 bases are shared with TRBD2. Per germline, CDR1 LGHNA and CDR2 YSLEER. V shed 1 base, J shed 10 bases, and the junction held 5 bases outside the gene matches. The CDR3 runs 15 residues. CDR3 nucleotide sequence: TGCGCCAGCAGCCAAGGGACTAGCGGGGTTTTGGAGCAGTTCTTC. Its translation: CASSQGTSGVLEQFF.

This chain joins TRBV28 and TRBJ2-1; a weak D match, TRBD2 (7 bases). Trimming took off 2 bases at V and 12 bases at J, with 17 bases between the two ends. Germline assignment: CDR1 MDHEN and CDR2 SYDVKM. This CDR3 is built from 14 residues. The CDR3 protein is CASSLRGGAVGQFF. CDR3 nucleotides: TGTGCCAGCAGTTTACGAGGGGGGGCGGTGGGGCAGTTCTTC.

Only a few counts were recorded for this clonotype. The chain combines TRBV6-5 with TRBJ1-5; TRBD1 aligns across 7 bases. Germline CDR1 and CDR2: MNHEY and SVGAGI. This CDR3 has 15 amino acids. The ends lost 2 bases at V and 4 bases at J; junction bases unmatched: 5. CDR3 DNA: TGTGCCAGCAGTTACGCTCAGGGGGGGAATCAGCCCCAGCATTTT. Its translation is CASSYAQGGNQPQHF.

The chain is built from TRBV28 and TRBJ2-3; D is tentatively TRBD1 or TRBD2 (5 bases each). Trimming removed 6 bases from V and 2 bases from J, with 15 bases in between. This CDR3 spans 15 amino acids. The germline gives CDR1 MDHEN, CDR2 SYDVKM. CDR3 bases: TGTGCCAGCAGCCAGGGACGGAAAGTCACAGATACGCAGTATTTT. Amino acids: CASSQGRKVTDTQYF.

CDR3 DNA: TGCGCCAGCAGCTTGGGGTCGGGGGGCGATGAAGCTTTCTTT. Its translation is CASSLGSGGDEAFF. The rearrangement uses TRBV5-1 and TRBJ1-1; weak D call: TRBD1 (6 bases). The germline CDR1 and CDR2 sequences are SGHRS and YFSETQ. The CDR3 extends over 14 amino acids. Trimming removed 0 bases at V and 7 bases at J, with 13 bases between.

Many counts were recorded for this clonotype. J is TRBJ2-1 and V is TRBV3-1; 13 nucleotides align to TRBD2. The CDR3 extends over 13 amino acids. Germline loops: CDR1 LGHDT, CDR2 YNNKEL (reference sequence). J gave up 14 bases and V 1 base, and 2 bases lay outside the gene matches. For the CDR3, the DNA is TGTGCCAGCAGCCAAGGGACTAGCGGGGGAAAGTTCTTC. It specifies CASSQGTSGGKFF.

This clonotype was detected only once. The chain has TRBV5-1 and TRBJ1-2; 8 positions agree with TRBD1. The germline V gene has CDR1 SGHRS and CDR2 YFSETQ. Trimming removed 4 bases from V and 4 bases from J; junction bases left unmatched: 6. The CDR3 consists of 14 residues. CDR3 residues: CASSGRTGTYGYTF. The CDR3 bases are TGCGCCAGCAGCGGACGGACAGGGACCTATGGCTACACCTTC.

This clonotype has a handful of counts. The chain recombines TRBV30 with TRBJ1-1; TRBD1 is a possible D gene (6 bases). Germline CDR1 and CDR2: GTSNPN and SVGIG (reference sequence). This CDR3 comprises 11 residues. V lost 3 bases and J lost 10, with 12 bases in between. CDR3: CAWRAGVGAFF. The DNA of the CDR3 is TGTGCCTGGAGGGCAGGGGTTGGAGCTTTCTTT.